This T cell receptor beta chain was sequenced during a study of T-cell memory formation after mild COVID-19. TCRdb reprocessed the 5' RACE reads with MiXCR, giving one entry per CDR3 protein. The sample comprises 400,000 to 500,000 distinct CDR3 sequences, 15% to 20% of which are singletons, and 7.5% to 9.5% rests with the top ten. This CDR3 has 14 amino acids. The ends were cut back, 6 bases at V and 4 bases at J, with 15 bases in the middle. CDR1 KGHSH and CDR2 LQKENI come from the germline V gene. Broader study findings: Prior to infection, memory already included some responding clones, suggesting cross-reactive memory joined.

Details on this clonotype: The antigen is unknown.

This chain uses TRBV18 with TRBJ1-2, with D tentatively TRBD1 (6 bases). The sample comprised PBMCs or a T cell subset sorted from them (not recorded which). This TCR came from an adult woman who had mild COVID-19 (a few samples of this study predate the infection). Cell type and time point are not known. CDR3 in amino acids: CASSREGGPYGYTF. As DNA, the CDR3 is TGTGCCAGCTCCCGGGAGGGGGGGCCCTATGGCTACACCTTC.